This TCR beta chain comes out of a study of T cells in Graves' hyperthyroidism and ophthalmopathy. Notes on this clonotype: Antigen specificity is unknown.

Study outcomes and limitations: Median prediction lead before ophthalmopathy onset was 5 to 7 months with the model.

Between the trimmed V and J ends, which lost 6 bases and 8 bases, there was a span of 22 bases. The germline V gene encodes CDR1 MNHEY and CDR2 SMNVEV (reference sequence). The CDR3 loop spans 16 amino acids. Those patients with uncontrolled infection, other autoimmune disease, pregnancy or lactation were excluded. The PBMCs were taken from 10 ml of fresh peripheral blood. There were TCR beta CDR3 regions amplified from RNA transcripts. The HTBI primer set drove a first-round RT-PCR of the TCR CDR3. MiXCR was run by TCRdb on the multiplex PCR reads, yielding one entry per CDR3 protein. The table lists around 340,000 distinct CDR3 sequences, roughly 21% of them singletons, with around half in the top ten.

Sequencing input: blood. This receptor was taken from a woman between 50 and 59 years old with Graves' hyperthyroidism. The V call is TRBV27, the J call TRBJ2-2, with D perhaps matching TRBD2 (5 bases). For the CDR3, the DNA is TGTGCCAGCAGGGGCGACCCACCGGGGAAAGGAGGGGAGCTGTTTTTT. Its translation: CASRGDPPGKGGELFF.